This TCR beta chain was captured in a study of a mutant IDH1 vaccine in newly diagnosed glioma. Overall study context: The start of vaccination came 4-6 weeks after radiotherapy alone, or with temozolomide cycles. Mean patient age was about 40 years; approximately 62% were male and around 40% female. Findings and limits, study-wide: With respect to changes in top peripheral T cell clonotypes, pseudoprogression seemed unrelated.

As for this clone: Its antigen is not identified.

Regarding time point: week 23, last vaccination. A 20-mer mutant IDH1 peptide at 300 ug was injected subcutaneously with topical imiquimod. Using immunoSEQ multiplex PCR, the repertoire was profiled, and TCRdb retains in-frame clones only, with some absent. Of 40,000 to 45,000 clones detected, less than 85% appear once; the ten largest clones hold 2% to 3%. The sample here was PBMCs, taken from a glioma patient whose treatment included an IDH1 peptide vaccine. This TCR came from a woman aged 18-29 years with glioma. Some clones in this sample may be carry-over from other donors' samples.

The CDR3 region is CASSPDRFLSYTF. For the CDR3, the DNA is TGCGCCAGCAGTCCCGACAGGTTTTTAAGCTACACCTTC. This chain joins TRBV5-1 and TRBJ1-2; D is perhaps TRBD1 (6 bases). The CDR3 contains 13 residues. The V gene lost 5 bases and the J gene lost 9 bases, with 17 bases spanning the gap. The germline gives CDR1 SGHRS, CDR2 YFSETQ.